This TCR beta chain was obtained from a study of T cell responses to AZD1222 COVID-19 vaccine. Study outcomes and limitations: The donor cohort was predominantly white British with a female majority, and clonal diversity may have been underestimated. Two doses of AZD1222 preceded a rise in Spike-specific TCR breadth and depth. Only 5 or 6 people who got AZD1222 tested seropositive at baseline.

Measured with immunoSEQ multiplex PCR; TCRdb has only the in-frame clones, and not every one. The table records 150,000 to 190,000 clones, about 88% of them present only once. Note on this clone: Its specificity is not known. The junction and the germline gene differ at one end; a read error may be behind it.

The CDR3 is 12 residues long. The germline CDR1 and CDR2 sequences are LNHDA and SQIVND (reference sequence). The receptor comes from an adult who had recovered from COVID-19. This specimen was peripheral blood, taken after recovery from COVID-19. The rearrangement uses TRBV19 and TRBJ2-7; TRBD2 might be the D (6 bases). The CDR3 DNA follows: TGCACCGTTAAGGACTACTCCTACGAGCAGTACTTC. This sequence encodes CTVKDYSYEQYF.